This note documents a single T cell receptor beta chain sequence. Its target is not known. Only in-frame clones appear in the TCRdb table, and some are missing; sequencing was by immunoSEQ multiplex PCR. The sample gives 150,000 to 200,000 clones, 90% of which show up once; less than 3% is in the top ten. This sample was taken from a study of T cell responses to AZD1222 COVID-19 vaccine. Study findings and constraints: Every sample of the repertoires postdated the peak T cell response. Donors were mostly white British, more females; clonal diversity possibly underestimated. At 160-218 and 743-854, vaccine-associated CD4 TCRs were dominant, and they spanned spike. Nearly half of the spike-specific TCRs reportedly recognize variant regions that carry no mutations.

Germline values: CDR1 MNHEY, CDR2 SVGAGI. With 0 bases removed from V and 5 bases from J, the gap between germline ends came to 14 bases. The CDR3 is made up of 15 amino acids. The chain employs TRBV6-5 and TRBJ2-7; unclear D gene. Here the sequenced sample was peripheral blood, taken on day 0 of AZD1222 vaccination. This TCR came from an adult in good health. The CDR3 loop reads CASSYSGGNVDEQYF. The CDR3 DNA reads TGTGCCAGCAGTTACTCGGGCGGCAACGTGGACGAGCAGTACTTC.